Shown below are 30 T cell receptor beta chains from a single sample sequenced in a study of CD8 T cells in Susac syndrome. An input of roughly 0.45 to 1 ug of RNA was subjected to reverse transcription using random hexamers. TCRdb recomputed calls from the immunoSEQ multiplex PCR reads with MiXCR, one row per CDR3 protein. In the table there are over 150,000 distinct CDR3 sequences, 85% to 95% of which are singletons. The source material was CD4+ T cells from PBMCs. The receptors here all came from a human donor with Susac syndrome.

The CDR3 sequence is CASSGWIGGGSSYEQYF. The CDR3 DNA reads as TGTGCCAGCAGCGGGTGGATTGGCGGGGGCAGCTCCTACGAGCAGTACTTC. The chain joins TRBV7-2 to TRBJ2-7; tentatively, D is TRBD2 (7 bases). The CDR3 is made up of 17 amino acids. CDR1 is SGHTA, CDR2 FQGNSA, per germline. V was shortened by 5 bases and J by 0 bases, with 20 bases between the two germline ends.

This rearrangement joins TRBV7-7 to TRBJ2-2; possible D gene TRBD1, 6 bases. The V and J ends lost 2 bases and 3 bases respectively, with 10 bases between them. CDR1 and CDR2 from the germline V gene are SSHAT and FNYEAQ (reference sequence). The CDR3 is 15 amino acids. CDR3 sequence: CASSLMGADTGELFF. The DNA of the CDR3 is TGTGCCAGCAGCTTAATGGGGGCGGACACCGGGGAGCTGTTTTTT.

V gene TRBV10-3 combines with J gene TRBJ1-2; D unresolved. The CDR3 is 12 amino acids. Germline V lookup: CDR1 ENHRY, CDR2 SYGVKD. V was clipped by 0 bases and J by 6 bases, with 5 bases between them. DNA of the CDR3: TGTGCCATCAGTGAGTCGTCTGATGGCTACACCTTC. Protein sequence: CAISESSDGYTF.

The CDR3, as DNA: TGTGCCAGCAGTACGGCAGGGGTTAATTCACCCCTCCACTTT. Amino acids: CASSTAGVNSPLHF. The chain carries TRBV2 and TRBJ1-6, with a possible D match to TRBD1 (6 bases). CDR3 size: 14 residues. V lost 5 bases and J lost 6, with 11 bases in between. Germline values: CDR1 SNHLY, CDR2 FYNNEI.

CDR3 in DNA: TGCAGTGCTAGATACTCAGGCCAAGAGACCCAGTACTTC. The encoded protein is CSARYSGQETQYF. The V and J genes are TRBV20-1 and TRBJ2-5; D ambiguous. V lost 2 bases to trimming and J lost 1 base, with 8 bases between them. The CDR3 contains 13 residues. Germline V gives CDR1 DFQATT, CDR2 SNEGSKA (reference sequence).

The sample holds one count of this clonotype. The rearrangement links TRBV28 to TRBJ2-7; D is undetermined. Between the trimmed V and J ends, which lost 8 bases and 2 bases, there was a span of 16 bases. The CDR3 covers 14 residues. CDR1 is MDHEN, CDR2 SYDVKM, per germline. The CDR3 spells CASVPRYSTYEQYF. CDR3 nucleotide sequence: TGTGCCAGCGTCCCAAGGTACTCAACCTACGAGCAGTACTTC.

V usage is TRBV7-2 and J usage is TRBJ2-5; 9 bases fit TRBD1. Germline V gives CDR1 SGHTA, CDR2 FQGNSA. V gave up 5 bases and J gave up 2 bases; unmatched junction bases: 6. The CDR3 is 15 residues long. In DNA form, the CDR3 reads TGTGCCAGCAGCGCAGGGACAGGGAGGCAAGAGACCCAGTACTTC. It translates to CASSAGTGRQETQYF.

V is TRBV7-9 and J is TRBJ2-7, with TRBD1 matching 7 bases. J gave up 6 bases and V 4 bases, and 21 bases lay outside the gene matches. The CDR3 runs to 18 residues. CDR1 is SEHNR and CDR2 is FQNEAQ in the germline V gene (reference sequence). The CDR3 is CASSSEVNDRVSRVEQYF. CDR3 DNA sequence: TGTGCCAGCAGCTCAGAAGTAAACGACAGGGTGTCTCGGGTCGAGCAGTACTTC.

This chain uses TRBV28 with TRBJ1-2, with D possibly TRBD1 on 5 matching bases. The germline CDR1 and CDR2 sequences are MDHEN and SYDVKM. Trimming took 3 bases from V and 8 from J, leaving 22 bases between them. The CDR3 runs to 16 residues. For the CDR3, the DNA is TGTGCCAGCAGTTTGGGGGTTCGAATAAAGGTCATCGGCTACACCTTC. It is translated as CASSLGVRIKVIGYTF.

The chain employs TRBV20-1 and TRBJ1-1, with D possibly being TRBD1 (6 bases). Deletions cut 2 bases from V and 5 bases from J, with 15 bases between. The CDR3 consists of 14 residues. The V gene's germline CDR1 is DFQATT and CDR2 SNEGSKA (reference sequence). The CDR3: CSARRGEGGTEAFF. The CDR3 coding sequence is TGCAGTGCTAGAAGAGGGGAGGGGGGGACTGAAGCTTTCTTT.

The chain carries TRBV12-3 or TRBV12-4 and TRBJ1-2, with 7 positions matching TRBD1. The CDR3 extends over 14 amino acids. V shed 7 bases, J shed 5 bases, and the junction held 10 bases outside the gene matches. The CDR3 coding sequence is TGTGCCAGCACCTGGACAGGTGATCGTTATGGCTACACCTTC. This encodes CASTWTGDRYGYTF.

The chain employs TRBV18 and TRBJ2-5, with D unresolved. CDR1 is KGHSH, CDR2 LQKENI, per germline. The CDR3 loop spans 13 amino acids. The V and J ends lost 0 bases and 0 bases respectively, with 2 bases between them. The CDR3 coding sequence is TGTGCCAGCTCACCACCGTACCAAGAGACCCAGTACTTC. Translated: CASSPPYQETQYF.

The rearrangement links TRBV6-6 to TRBJ1-5, with TRBD1 identical over 7 bases. The germline gives CDR1 MNHNY, CDR2 SVGAGI (reference sequence). This CDR3 is built from 13 residues. J lost 9 bases, V lost 6 bases, and 8 bases had no gene match. The DNA of the CDR3 is TGTGCCAGCAGCCCTAGCAGGGGGTGGCCCCAGCATTTT. As protein: CASSPSRGWPQHF.

The chain is built from TRBV3-1 and TRBJ2-1; D may be TRBD2 (6 bases). CDR1 and CDR2 (germline): LGHDT, YNNKEL (reference sequence). V was cut by 2 bases and J by 4 bases, with 18 bases left in between. The CDR3 contains 17 residues. As DNA, the CDR3 is TGTGCCAGCAGCCAATTTATCGGAACTAGCTTATACAATGAGCAGTTCTTC. This translates into CASSQFIGTSLYNEQFF.

The rearrangement uses TRBV6-5 and TRBJ2-3; no clear D gene. Trimming cost V 6 bases and J 4 bases, with 14 bases left between them. The germline V gene encodes CDR1 MNHEY and CDR2 SVGAGI. The CDR3 spans 14 residues. The CDR3 DNA sequence: TGTGCCAGCAGCTCTCCGATCAGCCCAGATACGCAGTATTTT. It translates to CASSSPISPDTQYF.

The chain employs TRBV28 and TRBJ2-1; 7 nucleotides agree with TRBD2. The CDR3 runs to 15 residues. Trimming took 4 bases from V and 7 from J; bases not matched to a gene: 10. Germline values: CDR1 MDHEN, CDR2 SYDVKM. The DNA of the CDR3 is TGTGCCAGCAGTTCGGGAGGCCGATCAGAAAATGAGCAGTTCTTC. Encoded protein: CASSSGGRSENEQFF.

The chain has TRBV3-1 and TRBJ2-3, with 8 positions matching TRBD2. Germline V gives CDR1 LGHDT, CDR2 YNNKEL (reference sequence). J lost 1 base, V lost 1 base, and 4 bases had no gene match. This CDR3 comprises 16 residues. CDR3 nucleotides: TGTGCCAGCAGCCAAGGGGGGACTAGGGGCACAGATACGCAGTATTTT. This codes for CASSQGGTRGTDTQYF.

This chain links TRBV30 with TRBJ1-2; 10 positions match TRBD1. From germline, CDR1 is GTSNPN and CDR2 SVGIG (reference sequence). Losses at the gene ends were 2 bases for V and 4 bases for J; bases not matched to a gene: 13. The CDR3 consists of 17 residues. As DNA, the CDR3 is TGTGCCTGGAGTCTCGGGACAGGGGATGTGATGAGCTATGGCTACACCTTC. Translated, it gives CAWSLGTGDVMSYGYTF.

The chain is built from TRBV20-1 and TRBJ2-3; D remains unclear. With 5 bases removed from V and 3 bases from J, the gap between germline ends came to 12 bases. This CDR3 comprises 13 residues. CDR1 is DFQATT and CDR2 is SNEGSKA in the germline V gene (reference sequence). The CDR3 here is CSALLGSTDTQYF. The CDR3 DNA follows: TGCAGTGCTCTACTCGGATCAACAGATACGCAGTATTTT.

The chain is built from TRBV10-3 and TRBJ2-1; TRBD2 might be the D (6 bases). Trimming removed 4 bases at V and 7 bases at J, with 20 bases between. The CDR3 length is 16 residues. Germline values: CDR1 ENHRY, CDR2 SYGVKD. The CDR3 DNA reads TGTGCCATCAGTGGGGGGGAGACTAGTCTAGGGAATGAGCAGTTCTTC. It specifies CAISGGETSLGNEQFF.

This clonotype was seen a few times. The chain recombines TRBV20-1 with TRBJ2-5; TRBD2 aligns across 7 bases. This CDR3 spans 14 amino acids. Losses at the gene ends were 3 bases for V and 2 bases for J; bases not matched to a gene: 6. Germline values: CDR1 DFQATT, CDR2 SNEGSKA (reference sequence). CDR3 DNA sequence: TGCAGTGCTAGGGATCCGGGGGGACAAGAGACCCAGTACTTC. It encodes CSARDPGGQETQYF.

The chain links TRBV7-2 to TRBJ1-1; tentative D call: TRBD1 (6 bases). The CDR3 spans 15 residues. The ends were cut back, 5 bases at V and 0 bases at J, with 13 bases in the middle. CDR1 is SGHTA and CDR2 is FQGNSA in the germline V gene. CDR3 sequence: CASSPRGTMNTEAFF. Here the CDR3 DNA reads TGTGCCAGCAGCCCCCGCGGGACAATGAACACTGAAGCTTTCTTT.

This sequence joins TRBV12-3 or TRBV12-4 and TRBJ1-5, with TRBD1 matching over 9 bases. J was trimmed by 3 bases and V by 5 bases; bases with no gene match: 8. This CDR3 is 16 amino acids long. The CDR3 protein is CASSTSGQGLNQPQHF. The DNA for the CDR3 is TGTGCCAGCAGTACCTCGGGACAGGGTCTCAATCAGCCCCAGCATTTT.

A note on this clonotype: At one end, the junction sequence differs from germline, possibly due to a read error. The genes are TRBV15 and TRBJ2-5; D possibly corresponds to TRBD2 (5 bases). The CDR3 runs to 13 residues. Germline loops: CDR1 LNHNV, CDR2 YYDKDF (reference sequence). CDR3 sequence reads: CATSGDYQETQYF. The CDR3 DNA is TGTGCCACCAGCGGAGACTATCAAGAGACCCAGTACTTC.

This rearrangement joins TRBV29-1 to TRBJ2-1, with TRBD2 matching over 12 bases. CDR3 size: 14 residues. CDR1 SQVTM and CDR2 ANQGSEA come from the germline V gene. J was trimmed by 4 bases and V by 6 bases; bases with no gene match: 4. The DNA of the CDR3 is TGCAGCGTCCAGACTAGCGGGGGTTACAATGAGCAGTTCTTC. Translating it yields CSVQTSGGYNEQFF.

This chain joins TRBV28 and TRBJ2-7; 14 positions agree with TRBD2. The CDR3 has 15 residues. V trimming: 6 bases; J trimming: 10 bases; junction bases outside the gene matches: 11. Germline V gives CDR1 MDHEN, CDR2 SYDVKM. DNA of the CDR3: TGTGCCAGCAGCCGAAGAGGACTAGCGGGAGGAATACAGTACTTC. Protein product: CASSRRGLAGGIQYF.

This clonotype was picked up one time. The J gene is TRBJ2-2, the V gene TRBV5-1, with a weak D call TRBD1 (5 bases). CDR3 length: 16 amino acids. Trimming pared 0 bases from V and 5 bases from J, leaving 14 bases between. Germline values: CDR1 SGHRS, CDR2 YFSETQ. The CDR3 loop is CASSLAAQRQTGELFF. CDR3 sequence (DNA): TGCGCCAGCAGCTTGGCCGCCCAGCGACAGACCGGGGAGCTGTTTTTT. The variable domain in full, completed from reference TRBV5-1 and TRBJ2-2, reads KAGVTQTPRYLIKTRGQQVTLSCSPISGHRSVSWYQQTPGQGLQFLFEYFSETQRNKGNFPGRFSGRQFSNSRSEMNVSTLELGDSALYLCASSLAAQRQTGELFFGEGSRLTVL.

V usage is TRBV20-1 and J usage is TRBJ2-1; D ambiguous. The germline gives CDR1 DFQATT, CDR2 SNEGSKA (reference sequence). This CDR3 comprises 14 residues. Trimming left V 3 bases short and J 7 bases short, with 16 bases between. CDR3 sequence reads: CSASSLRGDNEQFF. CDR3 in DNA: TGCAGTGCTAGTAGCCTCAGAGGCGATAATGAGCAGTTCTTC.

CDR3 in amino acids: CATGDLGREGFHEQFF. DNA of the CDR3: TGTGCCACCGGAGACTTGGGGCGGGAGGGTTTCCATGAGCAGTTCTTC. V and J are TRBV15 and TRBJ2-1, with 9 nucleotides matching TRBD2. Germline CDR1 reads LNHNV; CDR2 reads YYDKDF (reference sequence). The CDR3 loop spans 16 amino acids. The ends lost 8 bases at V and 8 bases at J; junction bases unmatched: 16. The full variable domain, in which reference TRBV15 and TRBJ2-1 provide the parts outside the CDR3, is DAMVIQNPRYQVTQFGKPVTLSCSQTLNHNVMYWYQQKSSQAPKLLFHYYDKDFNNEADTPDNFQSRRPNTSFCFLDIRSPGLGDTAMYLCATGDLGREGFHEQFFGPGTRLTVL.

CDR3 nucleotide sequence: TGTGCCAGCAGCTTTACTAGCGACTCCTACGAGCAGTACTTC. It codes for CASSFTSDSYEQYF. The chain uses TRBV13 and TRBJ2-7; 7 bases fit TRBD2. The germline CDR1 and CDR2 sequences are PRHDT and FYEKMQ (reference sequence). This CDR3 is 14 amino acids long. With 3 bases clipped from V and 0 bases from J, the junction kept 2 bases outside the gene matches.